This record covers a single TCR beta chain. Its antigen is as yet unknown. The V and J ends lost 10 bases and 5 bases, in that order; junction bases with no gene match: 2. The CDR3 contains 12 residues. Germline V gives CDR1 MNHEY, CDR2 SMNVEV (reference sequence). The entry originates in a study of shared clonotypes between healthy human individuals. Study-level information: Plates per donor: three CD4 naive, three CD4 memory, two CD8 naive, one CD8 memory. Study-wide findings and caveats: Only blood underwent sampling, and tissue repertoires likely differ.

At a deep level, the assay was run. Investigators spread the genomic DNA of each subset evenly over several immunoSEQ plates. Sequenced by immunoSEQ multiplex PCR; TCRdb stores in-frame clones only, minus some. Here the sample spans millions of clones, about 95% being singletons. CD45RO-negative, CCR7-positively selected cells formed the naive CD8 fraction, excluding terminally differentiated effector memory CD45RA+ cells. Sequencing input: naive CD8+ T cells sorted from blood. This sequence originates from a young man in good health. The genes are TRBV27 and TRBJ2-2, with 9 bases that match TRBD1. The CDR3: CATGQGTGELFF. The CDR3, as DNA: TGTGCCACCGGACAGGGGACCGGGGAGCTGTTTTTT.